This T cell receptor (beta chain) comes out of a study of T cells in Graves' hyperthyroidism and ophthalmopathy. This clonotype occurred many times. TCR beta CDR3 regions were amplified from RNA transcripts. An initial round of RT-PCR targeting the TCR CDR3 relied on the HTBI primer set. A single record per CDR3 protein comes from TCRdb applying MiXCR to the multiplex PCR reads. The data contain roughly 110,000 distinct CDR3 sequences, 15% to 20% of them seen just once; the ten biggest clones take up 42%. V lost 0 bases and J lost 6, with 19 bases in between. CDR1 and CDR2 (germline): GTSNPN, SVGIG (reference sequence). This CDR3 is built from 16 residues.

Material for sequencing was blood. The chain carries TRBV30 and TRBJ2-3; D tentatively reads TRBD1 or TRBD2 (6 bases each). The receptor was isolated from a woman aged 45-65 years with Graves' hyperthyroidism. The CDR3: CAWSVRGPTTFDTQYF. In DNA, the CDR3 is TGTGCCTGGAGTGTACGGGGGCCGACCACGTTTGATACGCAGTATTTT.